Listed below are T cell receptor beta chains from one sample, sequenced in a study of CD8 T cells in ankylosing spondylitis. A single record per CDR3 protein comes from TCRdb applying MiXCR to the 5' RACE reads. The sample holds about 420,000 distinct CDR3 sequences; around 24% are singletons and the top ten take around 17%. Sequences were obtained from blood, either unsorted or a sorted T cell fraction (not recorded which). The receptors derive from a male donor with ankylosing spondylitis. Both conserved end residues are part of each CDR3. Each record gives: clone size, D gene, J gene, V gene, CDR3 length, CDR3 protein, CDR3 DNA. The D gene is left open where the match is weak. Only part of the rows carry a size: once, few, many, or a class if the clone is expanded.

abundance: -
d_gene: TRBD1
j_gene: TRBJ1-2
v_gene: TRBV12-3/TRBV12-4
len: 14
CDR3aa: CASSLRGQGSGYTF
CDR3nt: TGTGCCAGCAGTTTAAGAGGACAGGGCTCGGGCTACACCTTC

abundance: many
d_gene: -
j_gene: TRBJ2-2
v_gene: TRBV7-2
len: 14
CDR3aa: CASSLGANTGELFF
CDR3nt: TGTGCCAGCAGCTTAGGAGCGAACACCGGGGAGCTGTTTTTT

abundance: -
d_gene: -
j_gene: TRBJ2-2
v_gene: TRBV6-1
len: 16
CDR3aa: CAGLGEGPANTGELFF
CDR3nt: TGTGCCGGCCTTGGGGAAGGACCCGCGAACACCGGGGAGCTGTTTTTT

abundance: -
d_gene: TRBD2
j_gene: TRBJ2-2
v_gene: TRBV20-1
len: 14
CDR3aa: CSARLAGQTGELFF
CDR3nt: TGCAGTGCTAGACTAGCGGGACAAACCGGGGAGCTGTTTTTT

abundance: -
d_gene: -
j_gene: TRBJ2-3
v_gene: TRBV11-2
len: 19
CDR3aa: CASSLEGSITSPSTDTQYF
CDR3nt: TGTGCCAGCAGCTTAGAGGGGTCGATAACCAGTCCTAGCACAGATACGCAGTATTTT

abundance: -
d_gene: -
j_gene: TRBJ2-3
v_gene: TRBV3-1
len: 15
CDR3aa: CASSQRLGSSDTQYF
CDR3nt: TGTGCCAGCAGCCAACGGTTGGGGAGCTCAGATACGCAGTATTTT

abundance: few
d_gene: -
j_gene: TRBJ1-1
v_gene: TRBV5-5
len: 15
CDR3aa: CASSLVVRVNTEAFF
CDR3nt: TGTGCCAGCAGCTTGGTCGTCAGGGTGAACACTGAAGCTTTCTTT

abundance: -
d_gene: TRBD1
j_gene: TRBJ1-5
v_gene: TRBV20-1
len: 14
CDR3aa: CSARGRGPGQPQHF
CDR3nt: TGCAGTGCTAGGGGCAGGGGGCCGGGTCAGCCCCAGCATTTT

abundance: -
d_gene: -
j_gene: TRBJ2-5
v_gene: TRBV7-6
len: 14
CDR3aa: CASSLALRGETQYF
CDR3nt: TGTGCCAGCAGCTTAGCGCTGAGGGGAGAGACCCAGTACTTC

abundance: -
d_gene: -
j_gene: TRBJ1-4
v_gene: TRBV6-1
len: 14
CDR3aa: CATFSGAQNEKLFF
CDR3nt: TGTGCCACCTTCTCCGGGGCGCAGAATGAAAAACTGTTTTTT

abundance: -
d_gene: -
j_gene: TRBJ2-2
v_gene: TRBV12-3/TRBV12-4
len: 16
CDR3aa: CASSLGPSLGTGELFF
CDR3nt: TGTGCCAGCAGTTTAGGGCCTAGCTTGGGAACCGGGGAGCTGTTTTTT

abundance: -
d_gene: -
j_gene: TRBJ2-2
v_gene: TRBV5-1
len: 15
CDR3aa: CASSLEDPNTGELFF
CDR3nt: TGCGCCAGCAGCTTGGAGGACCCGAACACCGGGGAGCTGTTTTTT

abundance: few
d_gene: -
j_gene: TRBJ2-3
v_gene: TRBV5-1
len: 15
CDR3aa: CASSQTRFRTDTQYF
CDR3nt: TGCGCCAGCAGCCAGACACGGTTCCGCACAGATACGCAGTATTTT

abundance: few
d_gene: TRBD1
j_gene: TRBJ2-3
v_gene: TRBV6-5
len: 17
CDR3aa: CASSYLRGTGVPDTQYF
CDR3nt: TGTGCCAGCAGTTACTTACGGGGGACAGGGGTCCCAGATACGCAGTATTTT

abundance: -
d_gene: -
j_gene: TRBJ1-2
v_gene: TRBV28
len: 12
CDR3aa: CASSVMGDGYTF
CDR3nt: TGTGCCAGCAGCGTTATGGGGGACGGCTACACCTTC

abundance: -
d_gene: TRBD2
j_gene: TRBJ2-1
v_gene: TRBV2
len: 11
CDR3aa: CASSSGNHLIF
CDR3nt: TGTGCCAGCAGTAGCGGGAACCATTTGATCTTC

abundance: few
d_gene: -
j_gene: TRBJ1-4
v_gene: TRBV12-3/TRBV12-4
len: 14
CDR3aa: CASSLRQVNEKLFF
CDR3nt: TGTGCCAGCAGTTTACGGCAGGTTAATGAAAAACTGTTTTTT

abundance: few
d_gene: -
j_gene: TRBJ1-1
v_gene: TRBV14
len: 11
CDR3aa: CASSQSPEAFF
CDR3nt: TGTGCCAGCAGCCAGTCTCCTGAAGCTTTCTTT

abundance: -
d_gene: TRBD2
j_gene: TRBJ2-1
v_gene: TRBV7-9
len: 17
CDR3aa: CASSFPRTSGAYNEQFF
CDR3nt: TGTGCCAGCAGCTTTCCCCGGACTAGCGGTGCCTACAATGAGCAGTTCTTC

abundance: -
d_gene: TRBD2
j_gene: TRBJ2-2
v_gene: TRBV4-2
len: 16
CDR3aa: CASSQLAGSNTGELFF
CDR3nt: TGTGCCAGCAGCCAACTAGCGGGAAGTAACACCGGGGAGCTGTTTTTT

abundance: few
d_gene: -
j_gene: TRBJ1-1
v_gene: TRBV12-3/TRBV12-4
len: 13
CDR3aa: CASSFLGNAEAFF
CDR3nt: TGTGCCAGCAGTTTTCTGGGGAACGCTGAAGCTTTCTTT

abundance: few
d_gene: TRBD1
j_gene: TRBJ2-3
v_gene: TRBV5-1
len: 15
CDR3aa: CASSWGDRASDTQYF
CDR3nt: TGCGCCAGCAGCTGGGGGGACAGGGCTTCAGATACGCAGTATTTT

abundance: few
d_gene: -
j_gene: TRBJ2-1
v_gene: TRBV5-1
len: 16
CDR3aa: CASSLDQGGIYNEQFF
CDR3nt: TGCGCCAGCAGCTTGGACCAGGGTGGGATATACAATGAGCAGTTCTTC

abundance: -
d_gene: -
j_gene: TRBJ1-6
v_gene: TRBV10-3
len: 16
CDR3aa: CAISVGGTGYNSPLHF
CDR3nt: TGTGCCATCAGTGTGGGGGGGACTGGTTATAATTCACCCCTCCACTTT

abundance: -
d_gene: -
j_gene: TRBJ2-3
v_gene: TRBV20-1
len: 14
CDR3aa: CSARRRAGTDTQYF
CDR3nt: TGCAGTGCTAGGAGGAGGGCTGGCACAGATACGCAGTATTTT

abundance: -
d_gene: TRBD2
j_gene: TRBJ2-7
v_gene: TRBV3-1
len: 17
CDR3aa: CASSQPGLAGFSYEQYF
CDR3nt: TGTGCCAGCAGCCAACCCGGACTAGCGGGATTCTCCTACGAGCAGTACTTC

abundance: few
d_gene: -
j_gene: TRBJ2-1
v_gene: TRBV29-1
len: 13
CDR3aa: CSVEDLWPGEQFF
CDR3nt: TGCAGCGTTGAAGATCTGTGGCCGGGGGAGCAGTTCTTC

abundance: -
d_gene: -
j_gene: TRBJ1-1
v_gene: TRBV12-3/TRBV12-4
len: 14
CDR3aa: CASSFAGAGTEAFF
CDR3nt: TGTGCCAGCAGTTTTGCGGGGGCTGGCACTGAAGCTTTCTTT

abundance: few
d_gene: TRBD2
j_gene: TRBJ2-1
v_gene: TRBV6-1
len: 19
CDR3aa: CASTRFRASGRVSYNEQFF
CDR3nt: TGTGCCAGCACCCGTTTCAGGGCTAGCGGGAGGGTTTCCTACAATGAGCAGTTCTTC

abundance: few
d_gene: TRBD1
j_gene: TRBJ2-4
v_gene: TRBV4-1
len: 12
CDR3aa: CASSPRGHDPCF
CDR3nt: TGCGCCAGCAGCCCCAGGGGGCACGACCCCTGCTTC

abundance: few
d_gene: TRBD2
j_gene: TRBJ2-7
v_gene: TRBV28
len: 15
CDR3aa: CASTRRLAGGYEQYF
CDR3nt: TGTGCCAGCACCAGGAGACTAGCGGGAGGTTACGAGCAGTACTTC

abundance: few
d_gene: TRBD1
j_gene: TRBJ2-5
v_gene: TRBV11-2
len: 14
CDR3aa: CASSFDRVLETQYF
CDR3nt: TGTGCCAGCAGCTTCGACAGGGTACTTGAGACCCAGTACTTC

abundance: -
d_gene: -
j_gene: TRBJ2-5
v_gene: TRBV20-1
len: 15
CDR3aa: CSARDSSVPGETQYF
CDR3nt: TGCAGTGCTAGAGACTCTAGCGTCCCCGGGGAGACCCAGTACTTC

abundance: -
d_gene: -
j_gene: TRBJ2-1
v_gene: TRBV9
len: 16
CDR3aa: CASSVDEGSSYNEQFF
CDR3nt: TGTGCCAGCAGCGTAGATGAGGGGAGCTCCTACAATGAGCAGTTCTTC

abundance: few
d_gene: TRBD1
j_gene: TRBJ1-1
v_gene: TRBV28
len: 12
CDR3aa: CASSPPDRAAFF
CDR3nt: TGTGCCAGCAGCCCCCCCGACAGGGCGGCTTTCTTT

abundance: -
d_gene: TRBD2
j_gene: TRBJ2-4
v_gene: TRBV25-1
len: 13
CDR3aa: CASSSPGGDIQYF
CDR3nt: TGTGCCAGCAGTTCTCCGGGGGGAGACATTCAGTACTTC

abundance: -
d_gene: -
j_gene: TRBJ2-2
v_gene: TRBV4-1
len: 15
CDR3aa: CASSHGQRSTGELFF
CDR3nt: TGCGCCAGCAGCCATGGGCAGCGATCCACCGGGGAGCTGTTTTTT

abundance: -
d_gene: TRBD2
j_gene: TRBJ2-2
v_gene: TRBV28
len: 13
CDR3aa: CATGGGRAGELFF
CDR3nt: TGTGCCACCGGGGGGGGGAGGGCCGGGGAGCTGTTTTTT

abundance: -
d_gene: TRBD1
j_gene: TRBJ2-3
v_gene: TRBV4-1
len: 16
CDR3aa: CASSQGDRGTGDTQYF
CDR3nt: TGCGCCAGCAGCCAAGGCGACAGGGGTACAGGAGATACGCAGTATTTT

abundance: -
d_gene: TRBD2
j_gene: TRBJ2-7
v_gene: TRBV5-1
len: 15
CDR3aa: CASRVLAAVSYEQYF
CDR3nt: TGCGCCAGCAGGGTACTAGCGGCCGTTTCCTACGAGCAGTACTTC

abundance: few
d_gene: TRBD1
j_gene: TRBJ2-1
v_gene: TRBV20-1
len: 15
CDR3aa: CSAAPGQGSYNEQFF
CDR3nt: TGCAGTGCTGCACCGGGACAGGGCTCCTACAATGAGCAGTTCTTC

abundance: -
d_gene: -
j_gene: TRBJ1-1
v_gene: TRBV18
len: 15
CDR3aa: CASSPGAGADTEAFF
CDR3nt: TGTGCCAGCTCACCAGGGGCGGGGGCGGACACTGAAGCTTTCTTT

abundance: -
d_gene: TRBD2
j_gene: TRBJ2-7
v_gene: TRBV5-1
len: 16
CDR3aa: CASSVAGGPHRVEQYF
CDR3nt: TGCGCCAGCAGTGTAGCGGGAGGTCCCCATAGAGTCGAGCAGTACTTC

abundance: -
d_gene: -
j_gene: TRBJ1-2
v_gene: TRBV29-1
len: 9
CDR3aa: CSVEGGYTF
CDR3nt: TGCAGCGTTGAAGGGGGCTACACCTTC

abundance: many
d_gene: TRBD2
j_gene: TRBJ2-1
v_gene: TRBV12-3/TRBV12-4
len: 16
CDR3aa: CASSPRLAGGPNEQFF
CDR3nt: TGTGCCAGCAGTCCGCGACTAGCGGGAGGGCCTAATGAGCAGTTCTTC

abundance: few
d_gene: -
j_gene: TRBJ1-2
v_gene: TRBV3-1
len: 13
CDR3aa: CASSQQGALLYTF
CDR3nt: TGTGCCAGCAGCCAGCAGGGTGCCCTTCTCTACACCTTC

abundance: few
d_gene: -
j_gene: TRBJ2-2
v_gene: TRBV2
len: 16
CDR3aa: CASSEWASANTGELFF
CDR3nt: TGTGCCAGCAGTGAATGGGCGTCTGCGAACACCGGGGAGCTGTTTTTT

abundance: few
d_gene: TRBD1
j_gene: TRBJ2-7
v_gene: TRBV6-2/TRBV6-3
len: 16
CDR3aa: CASSKPWGTGMGEQYF
CDR3nt: TGTGCCAGCAGTAAACCCTGGGGGACAGGGATGGGAGAGCAGTACTTC

abundance: -
d_gene: TRBD1
j_gene: TRBJ2-3
v_gene: TRBV7-8
len: 15
CDR3aa: CASSLATGTGDTQYF
CDR3nt: TGTGCCAGCAGCTTAGCCACCGGGACAGGAGATACGCAGTATTTT

abundance: few
d_gene: -
j_gene: TRBJ2-7
v_gene: TRBV6-1
len: 15
CDR3aa: CASSDAGGRVYEQYF
CDR3nt: TGTGCCAGCAGTGATGCCGGGGGCCGAGTCTACGAGCAGTACTTC

abundance: -
d_gene: TRBD1
j_gene: TRBJ1-2
v_gene: TRBV20-1
len: 12
CDR3aa: CSAPDRASGYTF
CDR3nt: TGCAGTGCTCCGGACAGGGCAAGTGGCTACACCTTC

abundance: -
d_gene: TRBD1
j_gene: TRBJ1-1
v_gene: TRBV28
len: 12
CDR3aa: CASSLWRQGAFF
CDR3nt: TGTGCCAGCAGTTTATGGAGACAGGGGGCTTTCTTT

abundance: many
d_gene: TRBD1
j_gene: TRBJ1-1
v_gene: TRBV29-1
len: 13
CDR3aa: CSVVTGADTEAFF
CDR3nt: TGCAGCGTTGTCACAGGGGCGGACACTGAAGCTTTCTTT

abundance: few
d_gene: -
j_gene: TRBJ2-1
v_gene: TRBV7-9
len: 14
CDR3aa: CASSLVSGVDEQFF
CDR3nt: TGTGCCAGCAGCTTAGTTTCGGGAGTTGATGAGCAGTTCTTC

abundance: -
d_gene: -
j_gene: TRBJ2-7
v_gene: TRBV7-2
len: 15
CDR3aa: CASSYGATMPYEQYF
CDR3nt: TGTGCCAGCAGCTACGGAGCTACAATGCCCTACGAGCAGTACTTC

abundance: many
d_gene: -
j_gene: TRBJ2-7
v_gene: TRBV7-2
len: 14
CDR3aa: CASSREGYYNEQYF
CDR3nt: TGTGCCAGCAGCCGAGAGGGCTACTATAACGAGCAGTACTTC

abundance: few
d_gene: -
j_gene: TRBJ2-7
v_gene: TRBV28
len: 13
CDR3aa: CASRDPETGEQYF
CDR3nt: TGTGCCAGTCGCGATCCGGAGACTGGCGAGCAGTACTTC

abundance: -
d_gene: -
j_gene: TRBJ1-2
v_gene: TRBV7-9
len: 15
CDR3aa: CASSLPLSGLYGYTF
CDR3nt: TGTGCCAGCAGCTTACCCCTGTCGGGCCTCTATGGCTACACCTTC

abundance: -
d_gene: -
j_gene: TRBJ1-4
v_gene: TRBV12-3/TRBV12-4
len: 14
CDR3aa: CASRLELINEKLFF
CDR3nt: TGTGCCAGCAGGTTGGAACTGATTAATGAAAAACTGTTTTTT

abundance: -
d_gene: TRBD1
j_gene: TRBJ1-6
v_gene: TRBV30
len: 13
CDR3aa: CAWKTGGNSPLHF
CDR3nt: TGTGCCTGGAAAACAGGGGGTAATTCACCCCTCCACTTT